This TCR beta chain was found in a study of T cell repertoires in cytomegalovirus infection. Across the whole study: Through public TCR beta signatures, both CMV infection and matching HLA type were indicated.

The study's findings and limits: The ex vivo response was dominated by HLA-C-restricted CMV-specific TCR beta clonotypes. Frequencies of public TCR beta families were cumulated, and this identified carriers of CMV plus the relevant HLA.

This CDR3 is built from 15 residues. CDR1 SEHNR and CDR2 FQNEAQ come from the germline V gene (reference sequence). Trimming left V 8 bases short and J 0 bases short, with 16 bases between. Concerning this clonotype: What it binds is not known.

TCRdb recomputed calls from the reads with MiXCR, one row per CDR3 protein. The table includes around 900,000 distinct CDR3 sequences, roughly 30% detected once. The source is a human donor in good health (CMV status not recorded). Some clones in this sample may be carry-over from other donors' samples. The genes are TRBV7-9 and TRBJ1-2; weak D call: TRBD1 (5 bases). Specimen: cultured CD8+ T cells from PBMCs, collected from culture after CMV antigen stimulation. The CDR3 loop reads CASELSMGANYGYTF. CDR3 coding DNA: TGTGCCAGCGAACTCTCAATGGGGGCTAACTATGGCTACACCTTC. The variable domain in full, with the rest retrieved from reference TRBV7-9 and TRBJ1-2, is DTGVSQNPRHKITKRGQNVTFRCDPISEHNRLYWYRQTLGQGPEFLTYFQNEAQLEKSRLLSDRFSAERPKGSFSTLEIQRTEQGDSAMYLCASELSMGANYGYTFGSGTRLTVV.